A selection of T cell receptor beta chains follows, all from one sample in a study of T cells in Graves' hyperthyroidism and ophthalmopathy. From the multiplex PCR reads, TCRdb called clonotypes with MiXCR, one entry per CDR3 protein. The sample lists around 520,000 distinct CDR3 sequences, approximately 14% seen once, with approximately 15% in the top ten. The sequenced sample consisted of blood. All receptors derive from a woman aged 40-49 years with Graves' hyperthyroidism. Each CDR3 is given with its conserved first and last residue. The order of the fields is V gene, D gene, clone size, J gene, CDR3 DNA, CDR3 protein. The D gene is left open where the match is weak. Size values are once, few and many counts, or a class for expanded clones, and some rows have none.

v_gene: TRBV27; d_gene: -; abundance: few; j_gene: TRBJ2-2; CDR3nt: TGTGCCAGCACTCGTTGGGGGGAGAACACCGGGGAGCTGTTTTTT; CDR3aa: CASTRWGENTGELFF
v_gene: TRBV14; d_gene: -; abundance: many; j_gene: TRBJ2-7; CDR3nt: TGTGCCAGCAGCCAAGGAGACTTCAGGATCTCCTACGAGCAGTACTTC; CDR3aa: CASSQGDFRISYEQYF
v_gene: TRBV7-3; d_gene: -; abundance: few; j_gene: TRBJ2-2; CDR3nt: TGTGCCAGCAGCTCGAAACCCGGTTCCGGGGAGCTGTTTTTT; CDR3aa: CASSSKPGSGELFF
v_gene: TRBV14; d_gene: TRBD1; abundance: -; j_gene: TRBJ1-3; CDR3nt: TGTGCCAGCAGCCGGGGACAGAACTCTGGAAACACCATATATTTT; CDR3aa: CASSRGQNSGNTIYF
v_gene: TRBV18; d_gene: -; abundance: -; j_gene: TRBJ1-1; CDR3nt: TGTGCCAGCTCCCCCGATCAGGGGAGAGCCACTGAAGCTTTCTTT; CDR3aa: CASSPDQGRATEAFF
v_gene: TRBV24-1; d_gene: -; abundance: few; j_gene: TRBJ2-5; CDR3nt: TGTGCCACCAGTGATCCAGCGGGCCAAGAGACCCAGTACTTC; CDR3aa: CATSDPAGQETQYF
v_gene: TRBV18; d_gene: -; abundance: few; j_gene: TRBJ1-2; CDR3nt: TGTGCCAGCTCACCAGGTGGTACAGCCCAAAGCCCCTTC; CDR3aa: CASSPGGTAQSPF
v_gene: TRBV7-8; d_gene: -; abundance: many; j_gene: TRBJ1-3; CDR3nt: TGTGCCAGCAGCTTAGGACGTGGAAACACCATATATTTT; CDR3aa: CASSLGRGNTIYF
v_gene: TRBV5-1; d_gene: -; abundance: few; j_gene: TRBJ2-3; CDR3nt: TGCGCCAGCAGCGCGAAGCAAACCGGACAGTACACAGATACGCAGTATTTT; CDR3aa: CASSAKQTGQYTDTQYF
v_gene: TRBV12-3/TRBV12-4; d_gene: TRBD1; abundance: many; j_gene: TRBJ1-5; CDR3nt: TGTGCCAGCAGTCCGACAGGGGCAAATCAGCCCCAGCATTTT; CDR3aa: CASSPTGANQPQHF
v_gene: TRBV25-1; d_gene: -; abundance: few; j_gene: TRBJ1-2; CDR3nt: TGTGCCAGCGGGGGTACCTATGGCTACACCTTC; CDR3aa: CASGGTYGYTF
v_gene: TRBV20-1; d_gene: -; abundance: -; j_gene: TRBJ2-4; CDR3nt: TGCAGTGCGCGAGGAACAAATAGGGCCAAAAACATTCAGTACTTC; CDR3aa: CSARGTNRAKNIQYF
v_gene: TRBV19; d_gene: TRBD1; abundance: -; j_gene: TRBJ2-7; CDR3nt: TGTGCCAGTAGGCAGACAGGGGACTACGAGCAGTACTTC; CDR3aa: CASRQTGDYEQYF
v_gene: TRBV6-1; d_gene: -; abundance: many; j_gene: TRBJ2-1; CDR3nt: TGTGCCAGCAGTGAAAGGTACAATGAGCAGTTCTTC; CDR3aa: CASSERYNEQFF
v_gene: TRBV3-1; d_gene: -; abundance: many; j_gene: TRBJ1-3; CDR3nt: TGTGCCAGCAGCCAAGTTACACTAACGGGAAACACCATATATTTT; CDR3aa: CASSQVTLTGNTIYF
v_gene: TRBV5-1; d_gene: TRBD1; abundance: many; j_gene: TRBJ1-5; CDR3nt: TGCGCCAGCAGCTTGCAAGGGGGCCTCAATCAGCCCCAGCATTTT; CDR3aa: CASSLQGGLNQPQHF